The following is a T cell receptor (beta chain) sequence with its context. The data derive from a study of T cells in Graves' hyperthyroidism and ophthalmopathy. The CDR3 covers 13 residues. Trimming pared 10 bases from V and 8 bases from J, leaving 18 bases between. Germline V gene lookup returns CDR1 MNHNS and CDR2 SASEGT. Amplification of TCR beta CDR3 regions used RNA as the template. In the first-round RT-PCR of the TCR CDR3, the HTBI primer set was used. TCRdb reprocessed the multiplex PCR reads via MiXCR and lists one record per CDR3 protein. The sample has about 560,000 distinct CDR3 sequences, less than 20% seen once.

Sequenced input: blood. V is TRBV6-1 and J is TRBJ2-1; TRBD1 is a possible D gene (6 bases). The TCR was taken from a woman in her 30s with Graves' hyperthyroidism. CDR3 coding DNA: TGTGCCACCATACAGGGACGAGTTGATGAGCAGTTCTTC. This gives the protein CATIQGRVDEQFF.